The 22 T cell receptor beta chains below were found in one sample sequenced in a study of shared clonotypes between healthy human individuals. Some clones are missing from TCRdb's copy, which holds only in-frame ones; the method was immunoSEQ multiplex PCR. Of roughly 2 million clones in the sample, approximately 94% were seen once. The sequenced material came from naive CD4+ T cells sorted from blood. The subset: CD45RA+ positively selected. The receptors come from a man younger than 35 in good health.

CDR3 in amino acids: CASSEQSGAWGYTF. DNA for the CDR3: TGTGCCAGCAGTGAACAATCGGGGGCTTGGGGCTACACCTTC. V usage is TRBV6-1 and J usage is TRBJ1-2, with D possibly TRBD1 on 6 matching bases. V lost 2 bases, J lost 8 bases, and 15 bases lay in between. This CDR3 is built from 14 residues. The germline gives CDR1 MNHNS, CDR2 SASEGT.

The gene calls are TRBV2 and TRBJ2-7; no definite D call. Germline assignment: CDR1 SNHLY and CDR2 FYNNEI. This CDR3 has 14 amino acids. The V gene lost 5 bases and the J gene lost 3 bases, with 14 bases spanning the gap. In nucleotides, the CDR3 is TGTGCCAGCAGTTGGGCGAGCACAAACTACGAGCAGTACTTC. Amino acid sequence: CASSWASTNYEQYF.

The chain joins TRBV18 to TRBJ2-7; TRBD1 is a possible D gene (5 bases). The CDR3 extends over 15 amino acids. Germline-derived CDR1 and CDR2 are KGHSH and LQKENI. Trimming left V 2 bases short and J 3 bases short, with 14 bases between. In DNA, the CDR3 is TGTGCCAGCTCACCAATTTCCCAGGGAAGCTACGAGCAGTACTTC. Its translation: CASSPISQGSYEQYF.

J is TRBJ1-5 and V is TRBV28, with D perhaps matching TRBD1 (6 bases). Germline V lookup: CDR1 MDHEN, CDR2 SYDVKM. V was pared by 3 bases and J by 7 bases, with 16 bases between. This CDR3 has 15 residues. The DNA for the CDR3 is TGTGCCAGCAGTTTTTCCCAGGGGTTGGGGCAGCCCCAGCATTTT. It specifies CASSFSQGLGQPQHF.

V gene TRBV21-1 combines with J gene TRBJ2-7; the table calls TRBD2, which could not be checked here. TRBV21-1 is a known pseudogene. This CDR3 has 21 amino acids. CDR3 DNA sequence: TGTGCCAGCAGCAAAGCGCAGGAGAGGGTGGAAGCGGGAGGGCCGGGGTGCGAGCAGTACTTC. Translation: CASSKAQERVEAGGPGCEQYF.

CDR3 bases: TGTGCCAGCAGCTTGGTTGGAAAGACCCCGAGGGAGCAGTACTTC. Translated: CASSLVGKTPREQYF. V gene TRBV5-5 combines with J gene TRBJ2-7; D is uncertain. The ends were cut back, 0 bases at V and 7 bases at J, with 17 bases in the middle. The CDR3 is 15 residues long. From germline, CDR1 is SGHKS and CDR2 YYEKEE (reference sequence).

The chain combines TRBV6-6 with TRBJ1-2; the D is unclear. V lost 7 bases to trimming and J lost 0 bases, with 12 bases between them. Germline V CDR1 and CDR2: MNHNY, SVGAGI (reference sequence). This CDR3 contains 14 residues. CDR3 nucleotides: TGTGCCAGCACCACCGAAGCTCCTAACTATGGCTACACCTTC. It translates to CASTTEAPNYGYTF.

This clone was recorded once. The chain couples TRBV7-2 to TRBJ2-2; 7 bases line up with TRBD1. The CDR3 is made up of 13 amino acids. In germline, CDR1 is SGHTA, CDR2 FQGNSA. Trimming removed 5 bases from V and 9 bases from J; junction bases left unmatched: 6. The CDR3 DNA reads TGTGCCAGCAGCCAGGGGGTTGCACGGGAGCTGTTTTTT. Translation: CASSQGVARELFF.

V is TRBV29-1 and J is TRBJ2-1, with a weak D call TRBD2 (5 bases). This CDR3 is built from 14 residues. Germline V lookup: CDR1 SQVTM, CDR2 ANQGSEA. Trimming shortened V by 1 base and J by 3 bases, and 10 bases separated the two germline ends. The CDR3 sequence is CSVEGGNRYNEQFF. CDR3 coding DNA: TGCAGCGTTGAAGGAGGGAACCGCTACAATGAGCAGTTCTTC.

This rearrangement joins TRBV6-5 to TRBJ1-2; TRBD1 is a possible D gene (5 bases). From germline, CDR1 is MNHEY and CDR2 SVGAGI. Between the trimmed V and J ends, which lost 8 bases and 5 bases, there was a span of 15 bases. This CDR3 contains 13 residues. For the CDR3, the DNA is TGTGCCAGCGGACGGGGCAGTCAATATGGCTACACCTTC. Protein: CASGRGSQYGYTF.

V and J are TRBV4-3 and TRBJ2-5; D assignment may be TRBD1 or TRBD2 (6 bases each). The V gene lost 4 bases and the J gene lost 5 bases, with 20 bases spanning the gap. This CDR3 is built from 16 residues. Germline loops: CDR1 LGHNA, CDR2 YSLEER. The CDR3 is CASSRTTPGAGETQYF. The CDR3 DNA reads TGCGCCAGCAGCCGAACGACCCCGGGGGCTGGGGAGACCCAGTACTTC.

V is TRBV30 and J is TRBJ2-3; D remains unclear. Trimming shortened V by 0 bases and J by 2 bases, and 12 bases separated the two germline ends. Per the germline V gene, CDR1 is GTSNPN and CDR2 is SVGIG (reference sequence). The CDR3 extends over 15 amino acids. The CDR3 sequence is CAWSVLQASTDTQYF. The CDR3 nucleotides are TGTGCCTGGAGTGTACTACAAGCCTCCACAGATACGCAGTATTTT.

V gene TRBV18 combines with J gene TRBJ2-6, with 7 positions matching TRBD2. The V gene end was trimmed by 4 bases and the J gene end by 1 base; junction bases not matched to a gene: 4. The CDR3 loop spans 16 amino acids. The germline V gene has CDR1 KGHSH and CDR2 LQKENI. CDR3 in amino acids: CASSRGSGSGANVLTF. CDR3 sequence (DNA): TGTGCCAGCTCACGGGGTAGCGGGTCTGGGGCCAACGTCCTGACTTTC.

A note on this clone: Other DNA sequences in this specimen translate into the identical CDR3. The J gene is TRBJ2-2, the V gene TRBV5-1; 9 nucleotides agree with TRBD2. V lost 5 bases to trimming and J lost 2 bases; unmatched junction nucleotides: 4. The CDR3 has 15 amino acids. Germline V gives CDR1 SGHRS, CDR2 YFSETQ. The CDR3 here is CASSLAGANTGELFF. The CDR3, as DNA: TGCGCCAGCAGTTTAGCGGGGGCCAACACCGGGGAGCTGTTTTTT.

This chain joins TRBV29-1 and TRBJ2-3, with TRBD2 identical over 9 bases. V gave up 6 bases and J gave up 1 base; unmatched junction bases: 8. The germline V gene has CDR1 SQVTM and CDR2 ANQGSEA. This CDR3 is built from 15 residues. The CDR3 region is CSVRAGGPGTDTQYF. In DNA form, the CDR3 reads TGCAGCGTAAGGGCGGGGGGGCCGGGCACAGATACGCAGTATTTT.

Regarding this clone: Other DNA sequences in the same sample also yield this CDR3. This rearrangement joins TRBV6-1 to TRBJ1-2; D ambiguous. Germline CDR1 reads MNHNS; CDR2 reads SASEGT. The CDR3 runs to 12 residues. Between the trimmed V and J ends, which lost 6 bases and 4 bases, there was a span of 9 bases. CDR3 nucleotide sequence: TGTGCCAGCAGGAAGACGGGCTATGGCTACACCTTC. This gives the protein CASRKTGYGYTF.

The rearrangement links TRBV6-1 to TRBJ2-7; TRBD2 aligns across 7 bases. J gave up 4 bases and V 4 bases, and 7 bases lay outside the gene matches. The germline V gene encodes CDR1 MNHNS and CDR2 SASEGT. CDR3 size: 14 residues. This chain's CDR3 is CASSVGGSGYEQYF. Written as DNA, the CDR3 is TGTGCCAGCAGTGTCGGCGGGAGTGGGTACGAGCAGTACTTC.

The genes are TRBV6-1 and TRBJ2-5; 12 positions agree with TRBD2. Germline V gives CDR1 MNHNS, CDR2 SASEGT. Trimming cost V 4 bases and J 0 bases; bases outside gene matches: 3. This CDR3 region has 16 residues. The CDR3 reads CASSARLAGDQETQYF. CDR3 DNA: TGTGCCAGCAGTGCAAGACTAGCGGGAGACCAAGAGACCCAGTACTTC.

The rearrangement links TRBV6-5 to TRBJ2-7; 7 nucleotides align to TRBD2. The germline V gene has CDR1 MNHEY and CDR2 SVGAGI. This CDR3 is built from 13 residues. J lost 7 bases, V lost 7 bases, and 10 bases had no gene match. CDR3 region: CASTDSGAGEQYF. The CDR3 DNA follows: TGTGCCAGCACCGACAGCGGGGCTGGGGAGCAGTACTTC.

The rearrangement links TRBV11-2 to TRBJ2-7; no firm D call. The CDR3 is 16 amino acids. Germline V gene sequence: CDR1 SGHAT, CDR2 FQNNGV. Deletions cut 1 base from V and 2 bases from J, with 15 bases between. CDR3 amino acids: CASSLVTLGRTYEQYF. CDR3 DNA: TGTGCCAGCAGCTTAGTGACCCTCGGACGGACCTACGAGCAGTACTTC.

The CDR3 loop is CASSQEGSDSGNTIYF. The CDR3 DNA sequence: TGCGCCAGCAGCCAAGAAGGCAGTGACTCTGGAAACACCATATATTTT. V and J are TRBV4-1 and TRBJ1-3, with unresolved D. Germline CDR1 MGHRA, CDR2 YSYEKL. This CDR3 is 16 amino acids long. Trimming took off 0 bases at V and 0 bases at J, with 9 bases between the two ends.

V gene TRBV7-2 combines with J gene TRBJ2-2; a weak D match, TRBD2 (6 bases). Trimming cost V 3 bases and J 4 bases, with 21 bases left between them. Germline CDR1 reads SGHTA; CDR2 reads FQGNSA. The CDR3 spans 18 residues. The CDR3 loop reads CASSFELRGGLRTGELFF. The CDR3 bases are TGTGCCAGCAGCTTCGAACTTAGGGGAGGTCTGCGCACCGGGGAGCTGTTTTTT.